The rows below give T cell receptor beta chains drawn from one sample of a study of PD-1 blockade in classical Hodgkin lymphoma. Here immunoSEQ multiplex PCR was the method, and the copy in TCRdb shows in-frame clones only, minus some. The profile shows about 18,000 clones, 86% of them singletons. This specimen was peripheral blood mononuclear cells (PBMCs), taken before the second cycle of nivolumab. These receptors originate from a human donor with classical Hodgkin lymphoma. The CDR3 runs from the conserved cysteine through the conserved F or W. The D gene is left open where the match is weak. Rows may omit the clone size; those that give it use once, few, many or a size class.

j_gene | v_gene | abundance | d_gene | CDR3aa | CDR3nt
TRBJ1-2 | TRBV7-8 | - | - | CASSLAWTQHYGYTF | TGTGCCAGCAGCTTAGCTTGGACACAACACTATGGCTACACCTTC
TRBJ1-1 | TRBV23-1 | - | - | CASSQSIREGSNTEAFF | TGCGCCAGCAGTCAATCGATTCGCGAGGGGTCGAACACTGAAGCTTTCTTT
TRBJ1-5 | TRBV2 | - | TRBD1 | CASSRRQGRDQPQHF | TGTGCCAGCAGCCGAAGACAGGGCCGGGATCAGCCCCAGCATTTT
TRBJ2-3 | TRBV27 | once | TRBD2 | CASSTSGGLMSQYF | TGTGCCAGCAGCACTAGCGGGGGGCTGATGTCGCAGTATTTT
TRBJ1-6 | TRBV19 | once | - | CASSAKNSPLHF | TGTGCCAGTAGCGCAAAAAATTCACCCCTCCACTTT
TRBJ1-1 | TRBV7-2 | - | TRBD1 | CASSSTGVEAFF | TGTGCCAGCAGCTCGACAGGGGTGGAAGCTTTCTTT
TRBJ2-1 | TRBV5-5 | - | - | CASSLSVVFSEQFF | TGTGCCAGCAGCTTGTCTGTCGTTTTTAGTGAGCAGTTCTTC
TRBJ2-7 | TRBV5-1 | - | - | CASSLAAGRYEQYF | TGCGCCAGCAGCTTGGCGGCAGGAAGATACGAGCAGTACTTC
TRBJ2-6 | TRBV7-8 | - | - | CASNKWRGGTRGANVLTF | TGTGCCAGCAATAAGTGGAGGGGAGGCACTAGGGGGGCCAACGTCCTGACTTTC
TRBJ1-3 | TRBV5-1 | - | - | CASSLGGPGNTIYF | TGCGCCAGCAGCTTGGGGGGGCCTGGAAACACCATATATTTT
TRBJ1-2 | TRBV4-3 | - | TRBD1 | CASSQDRNGQGGHGYTF | TGCGCCAGCAGCCAAGATAGGAATGGACAGGGAGGGCATGGCTACACCTTC
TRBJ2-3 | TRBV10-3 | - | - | CAISESNLLSQKGYF | TGTGCCATCAGTGAGTCGAATTTGCTCTCTCAAAAGGGGTATTTT
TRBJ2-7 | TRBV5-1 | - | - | CASSTSGPYEQYF | TGCGCCAGCAGCACGTCGGGGCCATACGAGCAGTACTTC